The rows below give T cell receptor beta chains drawn from one sample of a study of blood T cell repertoires in COVID-19. Sequencing used immunoSEQ multiplex PCR; TCRdb keeps in-frame clones, though not all of them. Seen here are under 12,000 clones, 88% observed once, and the top ten hold 3.5% to 5%. The sequenced sample consisted of peripheral blood. The source is a human donor in a cohort sampled during active COVID-19. Each CDR3 is given with its conserved first and last residue. The order of the fields is CDR3 protein, CDR3 DNA, clone size, D gene, V gene, J gene. The D gene is left open where the match is weak. Where a row states a size, it is once, few, many or the class of an expanded clone; other rows omit it.

cdr3_aa: CSGGADNEQFF
cdr3_nt: TGCAGCGGGGGGGCGGACAATGAGCAGTTCTTC
clone_size: .
d_call: .
v_call: TRBV29-1
j_call: TRBJ2-1

cdr3_aa: CASSLIASAGANVLTF
cdr3_nt: TGTGCCAGCAGCTTAATTGCCAGTGCTGGGGCCAACGTCCTGACTTTC
clone_size: .
d_call: .
v_call: TRBV7-3
j_call: TRBJ2-6

cdr3_aa: CASSTAGGGNEKLFF
cdr3_nt: TGTGCCAGCAGCACCGCGGGGGGAGGTAATGAAAAACTGTTTTTT
clone_size: .
d_call: .
v_call: TRBV28
j_call: TRBJ1-4

cdr3_aa: CASRMGAYNEQFF
cdr3_nt: TGTGCCAGCAGAATGGGCGCCTACAATGAGCAGTTCTTC
clone_size: .
d_call: .
v_call: TRBV12-3/TRBV12-4
j_call: TRBJ2-1

cdr3_aa: CAWEGGGPEAFF
cdr3_nt: TGTGCCTGGGAAGGGGGCGGCCCTGAAGCTTTCTTT
clone_size: .
d_call: TRBD1
v_call: TRBV30
j_call: TRBJ1-1

cdr3_aa: CASSLAGGRGETQYF
cdr3_nt: TGTGCCAGCAGCTTGGCGGGAGGACGGGGAGAGACCCAGTACTTC
clone_size: .
d_call: TRBD2
v_call: TRBV7-2
j_call: TRBJ2-5

cdr3_aa: CASSPGGGGVGNTGELFF
cdr3_nt: TGTGCCAGCAGCCCTGGTGGAGGGGGCGTGGGGAACACCGGGGAGCTGTTTTTT
clone_size: .
d_call: .
v_call: TRBV5-4
j_call: TRBJ2-2

cdr3_aa: CASSLLNPPTSLRPYEQYF
cdr3_nt: TGCGCCAGCAGCTTGCTCAACCCGCCAACTAGCTTGAGGCCCTACGAGCAGTACTTC
clone_size: .
d_call: .
v_call: TRBV5-1
j_call: TRBJ2-7

cdr3_aa: CASKAGVMDTGELFF
cdr3_nt: TGTGCCAGCAAGGCGGGAGTCATGGACACCGGGGAGCTGTTTTTT
clone_size: .
d_call: TRBD2
v_call: TRBV2
j_call: TRBJ2-2

cdr3_aa: CASSLASGHGGYTF
cdr3_nt: TGTGCCAGCAGCTTGGCTTCCGGACACGGCGGCTACACCTTC
clone_size: .
d_call: .
v_call: TRBV5-6
j_call: TRBJ1-2

cdr3_aa: CASSLRASASNEQFF
cdr3_nt: TGTGCCAGCAGCCTGAGGGCGAGCGCGTCCAATGAGCAGTTCTTC
clone_size: few
d_call: .
v_call: TRBV14
j_call: TRBJ2-1

cdr3_aa: CASRSGGYQETQYF
cdr3_nt: TGCGCCAGCAGGAGCGGGGGGTACCAAGAGACCCAGTACTTC
clone_size: .
d_call: TRBD2
v_call: TRBV5-1
j_call: TRBJ2-5

cdr3_aa: CASSYRGSGYNEQFF
cdr3_nt: TGTGCCAGCAGTTACAGGGGAAGTGGGTACAATGAGCAGTTCTTC
clone_size: once
d_call: TRBD1
v_call: TRBV9
j_call: TRBJ2-1

cdr3_aa: CASSLQGQSNTEAFF
cdr3_nt: TGCGCCAGCAGCTTGCAGGGACAAAGCAACACTGAAGCTTTCTTT
clone_size: .
d_call: .
v_call: TRBV5-1
j_call: TRBJ1-1

cdr3_aa: CAIGGLAVSGEQFF
cdr3_nt: TGTGCCATCGGGGGACTAGCGGTATCAGGGGAGCAGTTCTTC
clone_size: .
d_call: TRBD2
v_call: TRBV10-3
j_call: TRBJ2-1

cdr3_aa: CASSQVEGQGGHTQYF
cdr3_nt: TGTGCCAGCAGCCAAGTTGAAGGACAGGGAGGTCATACGCAGTATTTT
clone_size: once
d_call: TRBD1
v_call: TRBV4-2
j_call: TRBJ2-3

cdr3_aa: CASSFSGGVTDTQYF
cdr3_nt: TGTGCCAGCAGCTTTTCCGGGGGAGTAACAGATACGCAGTATTTT
clone_size: .
d_call: .
v_call: TRBV5-5
j_call: TRBJ2-3

cdr3_aa: CASSIMAGVLAGINEQFF
cdr3_nt: TGTGCCAGTAGTATAATGGCAGGGGTGCTAGCGGGGATTAATGAGCAGTTCTTC
clone_size: .
d_call: TRBD2
v_call: TRBV19
j_call: TRBJ2-1

cdr3_aa: CASSLQGLSTEAFF
cdr3_nt: TGTGCCAGCAGTTTACAGGGGTTGAGCACTGAAGCTTTCTTT
clone_size: .
d_call: TRBD1
v_call: TRBV6-5
j_call: TRBJ1-1

cdr3_aa: CASSVNRGLTNTEAFF
cdr3_nt: TGTGCCAGCAGTGTAAACAGGGGGTTGACGAACACTGAAGCTTTCTTT
clone_size: .
d_call: TRBD1
v_call: TRBV2
j_call: TRBJ1-1

cdr3_aa: CSATGGGGEQYF
cdr3_nt: TGCAGCGCAACAGGGGGCGGGGGCGAGCAGTACTTC
clone_size: .
d_call: TRBD1
v_call: TRBV29-1
j_call: TRBJ2-7